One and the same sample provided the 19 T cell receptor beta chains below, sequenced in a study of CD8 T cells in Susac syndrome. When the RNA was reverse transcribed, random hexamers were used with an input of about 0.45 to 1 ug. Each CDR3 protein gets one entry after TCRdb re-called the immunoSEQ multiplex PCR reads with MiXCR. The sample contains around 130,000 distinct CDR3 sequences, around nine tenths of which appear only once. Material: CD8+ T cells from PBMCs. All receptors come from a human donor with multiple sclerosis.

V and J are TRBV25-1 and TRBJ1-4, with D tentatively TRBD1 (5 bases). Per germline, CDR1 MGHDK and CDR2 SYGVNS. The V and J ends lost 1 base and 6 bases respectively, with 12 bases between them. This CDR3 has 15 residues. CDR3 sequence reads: CASSEFSGWDEKLFF. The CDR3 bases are TGTGCCAGCAGTGAATTTTCAGGGTGGGATGAAAAACTGTTTTTT.

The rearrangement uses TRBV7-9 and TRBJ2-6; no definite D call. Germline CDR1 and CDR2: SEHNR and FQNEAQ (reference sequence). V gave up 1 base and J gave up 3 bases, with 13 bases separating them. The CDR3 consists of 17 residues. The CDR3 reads CASSLGFSGVGANVLTF. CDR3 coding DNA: TGTGCCAGCAGCTTAGGTTTTTCGGGCGTTGGGGCCAACGTCCTGACTTTC.

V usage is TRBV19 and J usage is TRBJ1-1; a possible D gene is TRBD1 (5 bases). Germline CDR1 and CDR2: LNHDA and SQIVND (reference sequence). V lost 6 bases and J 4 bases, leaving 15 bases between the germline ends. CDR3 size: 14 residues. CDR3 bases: TGTGCCAGTAGACCCCCGGGGGGGAGCACTGAAGCTTTCTTT. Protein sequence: CASRPPGGSTEAFF.

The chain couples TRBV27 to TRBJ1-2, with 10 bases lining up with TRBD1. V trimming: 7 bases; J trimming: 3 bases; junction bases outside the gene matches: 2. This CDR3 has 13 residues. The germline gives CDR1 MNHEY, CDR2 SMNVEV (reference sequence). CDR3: CASTGQGDYGYTF. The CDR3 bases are TGTGCCAGCACTGGACAGGGGGACTATGGCTACACCTTC.

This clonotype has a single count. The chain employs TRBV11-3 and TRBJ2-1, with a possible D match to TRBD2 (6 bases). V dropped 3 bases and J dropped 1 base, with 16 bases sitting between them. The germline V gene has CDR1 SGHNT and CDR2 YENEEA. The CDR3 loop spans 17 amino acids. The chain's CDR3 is CASSLGPKLASYNEQFF. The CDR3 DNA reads TGTGCCAGCAGCTTGGGTCCGAAACTAGCATCCTACAATGAGCAGTTCTTC. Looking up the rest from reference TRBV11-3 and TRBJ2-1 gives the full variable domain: EAGVVQSPRYKIIEKKQPVAFWCNPISGHNTLYWYLQNLGQGPELLIRYENEEAVDDSQLPKDRFSAERLKGVDSTLKIQPAELGDSAVYLCASSLGPKLASYNEQFFGPGTRLTVL.

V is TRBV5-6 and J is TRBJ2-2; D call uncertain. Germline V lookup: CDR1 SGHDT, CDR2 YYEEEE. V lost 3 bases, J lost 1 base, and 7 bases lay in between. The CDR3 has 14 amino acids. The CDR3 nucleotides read TGTGCCAGCAGCTACCAGGAGAACACCGGGGAGCTGTTTTTT. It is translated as CASSYQENTGELFF.

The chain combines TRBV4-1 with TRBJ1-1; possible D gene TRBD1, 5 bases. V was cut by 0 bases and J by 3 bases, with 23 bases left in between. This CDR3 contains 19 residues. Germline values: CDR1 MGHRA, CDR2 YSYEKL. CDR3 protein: CASSQDSANVGGDYTEAFF. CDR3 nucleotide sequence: TGCGCCAGCAGCCAAGATAGTGCGAATGTGGGGGGGGATTACACTGAAGCTTTCTTT.

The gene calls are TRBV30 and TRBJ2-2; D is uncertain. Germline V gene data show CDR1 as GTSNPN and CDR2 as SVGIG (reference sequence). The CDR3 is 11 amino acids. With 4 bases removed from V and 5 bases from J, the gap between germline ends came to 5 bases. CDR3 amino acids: CAWNPTGELFF. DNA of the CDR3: TGTGCCTGGAACCCTACCGGGGAGCTGTTTTTT.

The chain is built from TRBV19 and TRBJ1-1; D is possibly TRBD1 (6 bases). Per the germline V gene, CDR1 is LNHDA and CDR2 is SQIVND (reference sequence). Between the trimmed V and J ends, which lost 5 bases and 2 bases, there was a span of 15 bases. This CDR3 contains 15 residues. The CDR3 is CASSFSGTPNTEAFF. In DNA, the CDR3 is TGTGCCAGTAGTTTCTCCGGGACACCAAACACTGAAGCTTTCTTT.

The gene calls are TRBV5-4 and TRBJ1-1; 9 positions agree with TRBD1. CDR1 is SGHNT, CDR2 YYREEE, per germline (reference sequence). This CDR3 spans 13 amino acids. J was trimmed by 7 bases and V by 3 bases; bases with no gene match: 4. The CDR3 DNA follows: TGTGCCAGCAGCTGGGACAGGGCGGATGAAGCTTTCTTT. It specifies CASSWDRADEAFF.

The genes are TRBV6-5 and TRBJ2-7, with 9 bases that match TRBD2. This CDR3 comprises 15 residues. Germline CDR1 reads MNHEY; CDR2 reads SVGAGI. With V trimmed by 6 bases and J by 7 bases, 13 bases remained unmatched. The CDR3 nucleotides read TGTGCCAGCAGACCCTTAGCGGGAGCGCTGAGGGAGCAGTACTTC. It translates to CASRPLAGALREQYF.

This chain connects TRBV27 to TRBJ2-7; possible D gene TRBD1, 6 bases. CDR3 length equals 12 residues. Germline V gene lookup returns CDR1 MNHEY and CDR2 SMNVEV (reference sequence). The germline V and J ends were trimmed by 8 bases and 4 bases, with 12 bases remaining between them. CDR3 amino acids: CASSSQGYEQYF. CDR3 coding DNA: TGTGCCAGCTCCTCTCAGGGGTACGAGCAGTACTTC.

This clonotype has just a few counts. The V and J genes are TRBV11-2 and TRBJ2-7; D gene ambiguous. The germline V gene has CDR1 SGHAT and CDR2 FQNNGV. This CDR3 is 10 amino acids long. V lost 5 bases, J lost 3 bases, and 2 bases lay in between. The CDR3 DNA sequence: TGTGCCAGCAGCCTCTACGAGCAGTACTTC. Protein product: CASSLYEQYF.

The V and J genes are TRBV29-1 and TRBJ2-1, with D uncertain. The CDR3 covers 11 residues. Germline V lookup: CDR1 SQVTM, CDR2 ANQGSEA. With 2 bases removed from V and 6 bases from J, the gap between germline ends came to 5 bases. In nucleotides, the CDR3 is TGCAGCGTTGAACGAAGCAATGAGCAGTTCTTC. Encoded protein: CSVERSNEQFF.

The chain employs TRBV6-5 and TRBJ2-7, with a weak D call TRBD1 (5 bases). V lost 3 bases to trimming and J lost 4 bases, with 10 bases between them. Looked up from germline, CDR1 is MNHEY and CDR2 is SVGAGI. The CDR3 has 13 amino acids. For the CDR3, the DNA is TGTGCCAGCAGTTATGGGGCACAATACGAGCAGTACTTC. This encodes CASSYGAQYEQYF.

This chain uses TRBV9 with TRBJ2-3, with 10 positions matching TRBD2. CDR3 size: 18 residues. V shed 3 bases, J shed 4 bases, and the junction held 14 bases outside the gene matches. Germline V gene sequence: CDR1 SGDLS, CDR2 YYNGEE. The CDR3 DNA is TGTGCCAGCAGCGCGGATACCGGGACTAGCGTCGGTCCAGATACGCAGTATTTT. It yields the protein CASSADTGTSVGPDTQYF.

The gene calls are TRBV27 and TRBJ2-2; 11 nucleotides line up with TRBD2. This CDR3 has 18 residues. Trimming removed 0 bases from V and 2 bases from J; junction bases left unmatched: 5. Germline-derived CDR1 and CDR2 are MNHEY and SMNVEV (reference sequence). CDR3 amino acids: CASSLSLAGGRNTGELFF. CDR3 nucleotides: TGTGCCAGCAGTTTATCTTTAGCGGGAGGGCGAAACACCGGGGAGCTGTTTTTT.

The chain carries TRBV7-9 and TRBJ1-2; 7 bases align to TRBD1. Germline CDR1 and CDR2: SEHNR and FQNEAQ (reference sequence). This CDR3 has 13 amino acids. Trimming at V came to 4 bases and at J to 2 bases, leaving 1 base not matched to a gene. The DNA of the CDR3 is TGTGCCAGCAGCTCGGGACAGAACTATGGCTACACCTTC. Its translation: CASSSGQNYGYTF.

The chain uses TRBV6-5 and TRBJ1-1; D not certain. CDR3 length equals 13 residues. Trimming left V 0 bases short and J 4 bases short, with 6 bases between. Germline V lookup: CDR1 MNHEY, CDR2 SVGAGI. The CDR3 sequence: CASSYSISTEAFF. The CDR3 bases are TGTGCCAGCAGTTACTCGATAAGCACTGAAGCTTTCTTT.